Each of the 24 T cell receptor beta chains below was sequenced from the same sample in a study of shared clonotypes between healthy human individuals. The naive CD8 subset, CD45RO-negative cells positively selected for CCR7, excluded terminally differentiated effector memory CD45RA+ cells. Some clones are missing from TCRdb's copy, which holds only in-frame ones; the method was immunoSEQ multiplex PCR. Counted here are 550,000 to 650,000 clones, around 96% occurring once; the ten biggest clones make up about 0.12%. Sequencing input: naive CD8+ T cells sorted from blood. These receptors all stem from a woman aged 30 to 39 in good health.

The chain combines TRBV6-6 with TRBJ2-2, with D possibly matching TRBD2 (6 bases). CDR3 length: 15 residues. Looked up from germline, CDR1 is MNHNY and CDR2 is SVGAGI (reference sequence). Trimming took off 2 bases at V and 3 bases at J, with 10 bases between the two ends. CDR3: CASSYGLAHTGELFF. CDR3 coding DNA: TGTGCCAGCAGTTACGGGCTAGCGCACACCGGGGAGCTGTTTTTT.

The chain employs TRBV6-4 and TRBJ2-1; unclear D gene. Germline V gives CDR1 MRHNA, CDR2 SNTAGT. Trimming removed 2 bases from V and 15 bases from J, with 14 bases in between. This CDR3 is 12 amino acids long. CDR3 in DNA: TGTGCCAGCAGTGACGGCGGATCCCGCCCGTTCTTC. Protein: CASSDGGSRPFF.

This rearrangement joins TRBV14 to TRBJ2-1; the D gene is possibly TRBD2 (5 bases). This CDR3 region has 16 residues. V gave up 5 bases and J gave up 0 bases, with 14 bases separating them. The germline gives CDR1 SGHDN, CDR2 FVKESK. The CDR3 region has the DNA TGTGCCAGCAGCAACCGGGGAGCTAGCTCCTACAATGAGCAGTTCTTC. It translates to CASSNRGASSYNEQFF.

The chain combines TRBV19 with TRBJ2-1, with D perhaps matching TRBD2 (5 bases). CDR1 and CDR2 from the germline V gene are LNHDA and SQIVND (reference sequence). The V and J ends lost 6 bases and 3 bases respectively, with 15 bases between them. This CDR3 contains 15 residues. For the CDR3, the DNA is TGTGCCAGTAGCCCACTAGGAGGAAGCTACAATGAGCAGTTCTTC. It is translated as CASSPLGGSYNEQFF.

V usage is TRBV19 and J usage is TRBJ1-1; 7 positions match TRBD1. This CDR3 region has 13 residues. Germline loops: CDR1 LNHDA, CDR2 SQIVND (reference sequence). The V segment lost 8 bases and the J segment 2 bases; nucleotides outside the gene matches: 5. The CDR3 nucleotides read TGTGCCAGTGCCGGGACAGTTAACACTGAAGCTTTCTTT. Translating it yields CASAGTVNTEAFF.

This clone was recorded once. The chain uses TRBV27 and TRBJ2-7; possibly TRBD1 for D (6 bases). Trimming pared 6 bases from V and 2 bases from J, leaving 14 bases between. CDR1 is MNHEY and CDR2 is SMNVEV in the germline V gene (reference sequence). CDR3 length equals 14 residues. CDR3 nucleotides: TGTGCCAGCAGCGGCAGGGACAAACCCTACGAGCAGTACTTC. Protein: CASSGRDKPYEQYF.

The gene calls are TRBV4-1 and TRBJ2-1; 9 nucleotides line up with TRBD2. The CDR3 spans 16 residues. V dropped 0 bases and J dropped 0; count of bases not matched to a gene: 0. Germline CDR1 reads MGHRA; CDR2 reads YSYEKL. The CDR3 is CASSQDSGSSYNEQFF. CDR3 sequence (DNA): TGCGCCAGCAGCCAAGATAGCGGGAGCTCCTACAATGAGCAGTTCTTC.

The rearrangement links TRBV19 to TRBJ1-5, with 9 bases that match TRBD1. CDR3 length: 16 residues. The ends lost 3 bases at V and 5 bases at J; junction bases unmatched: 8. CDR1 is LNHDA and CDR2 is SQIVND in the germline V gene (reference sequence). CDR3 nucleotide sequence: TGTGCCAGTAGTATTCCCAACGACAGGGGGGATCAGCCCCAGCATTTT. Its protein product is CASSIPNDRGDQPQHF.

The chain is built from TRBV13 and TRBJ2-7; D uncertain. Germline CDR1 and CDR2: PRHDT and FYEKMQ (reference sequence). V lost 6 bases and J 4 bases, leaving 16 bases between the germline ends. The CDR3 runs to 14 residues. The CDR3 protein is CASSPPGLGYEQYF. The CDR3, as DNA: TGTGCCAGCAGTCCCCCCGGTCTTGGGTACGAGCAGTACTTC. The full variable domain, in which reference TRBV13 and TRBJ2-7 provide the parts outside the CDR3, is AAGVIQSPRHLIKEKRETATLKCYPIPRHDTVYWYQQGPGQDPQFLISFYEKMQSDKGSIPDRFSAQQFSDYHSELNMSSLELGDSALYFCASSPPGLGYEQYFGPGTRLTVT.

This rearrangement joins TRBV27 to TRBJ2-2, with D perhaps matching TRBD2 (6 bases). The CDR3 loop spans 15 amino acids. V lost 8 bases and J 1 base, leaving 14 bases between the germline ends. Germline V gene data show CDR1 as MNHEY and CDR2 as SMNVEV (reference sequence). Here the CDR3 reads CASRPGLRNTGELFF. CDR3 sequence (DNA): TGTGCCAGCCGACCGGGACTCCGGAACACCGGGGAGCTGTTTTTT.

The chain uses TRBV15 and TRBJ2-3; 13 nucleotides align to TRBD2. Unmatched junction bases numbered 6, after V lost 0 bases and J lost 0 bases. This CDR3 spans 19 amino acids. Germline V lookup: CDR1 LNHNV, CDR2 YYDKDF (reference sequence). In DNA, the CDR3 is TGTGCCACCAGCAGAGAGGGGGGACTAGCGGGGCGGAGCACAGATACGCAGTATTTT. It specifies CATSREGGLAGRSTDTQYF. Looking up the rest from reference TRBV15 and TRBJ2-3 gives the full variable domain: DAMVIQNPRYQVTQFGKPVTLSCSQTLNHNVMYWYQQKSSQAPKLLFHYYDKDFNNEADTPDNFQSRRPNTSFCFLDIRSPGLGDTAMYLCATSREGGLAGRSTDTQYFGPGTRLTVL.

The V and J genes are TRBV4-2 and TRBJ2-2; D gene unclear. Trimming stripped 0 bases from V and 1 base from J, with 12 bases between. Germline loops: CDR1 LGHNA, CDR2 YNFKEQ. CDR3 length: 17 amino acids. CDR3 DNA: TGTGCCAGCAGCCAAGATAGTGAAGGAAAGAACACCGGGGAGCTGTTTTTT. Its translation: CASSQDSEGKNTGELFF.

The chain has TRBV6-1 and TRBJ2-2, with 7 bases matching TRBD2. V trimming: 5 bases; J trimming: 7 bases; junction bases outside the gene matches: 4. This CDR3 is 13 amino acids long. Germline values: CDR1 MNHNS, CDR2 SASEGT. CDR3: CASSPGGYGELFF. The DNA for the CDR3 is TGTGCCAGCAGTCCCGGGGGGTACGGGGAGCTGTTTTTT.

The rearrangement links TRBV29-1 to TRBJ1-1; D possibly corresponds to TRBD1 (5 bases). V lost 7 bases and J lost 8, with 14 bases in between. The CDR3 is 11 residues long. Germline assignment: CDR1 SQVTM and CDR2 ANQGSEA. The CDR3 is CSALDRGEAFF. The CDR3 nucleotides read TGCAGCGCTCTAGACAGAGGGGAAGCTTTCTTT.

This clone was detected only once. The CDR3 DNA is TGCGCCAGCAGCCAAGCCTTAGCGGGACCACCCTACGAGCAGTACTTC. Protein product: CASSQALAGPPYEQYF. The gene calls are TRBV4-1 and TRBJ2-5, with TRBD2 matching over 8 bases. The J call may be faulty, since TRBJ2-7 better matches the DNA end. Germline V gene sequence: CDR1 MGHRA, CDR2 YSYEKL. The CDR3 spans 16 residues.

V usage is TRBV29-1 and J usage is TRBJ2-1; D uncertain. The V and J ends lost 6 bases and 10 bases respectively, with 13 bases between them. The V gene's germline CDR1 is SQVTM and CDR2 ANQGSEA. CDR3 size: 11 residues. CDR3 bases: TGCAGCGTCCGAGACACGATGGAGCAGTTCTTC. Translation gives CSVRDTMEQFF.

This chain uses TRBV10-3 with TRBJ2-2; D perhaps matches TRBD1 (6 bases). V gave up 5 bases and J gave up 3 bases, with 13 bases separating them. Germline V gene data show CDR1 as ENHRY and CDR2 as SYGVKD. This CDR3 region has 15 residues. The CDR3 loop is CAISPGTPYTGELFF. CDR3 sequence (DNA): TGTGCCATCAGTCCCGGGACACCCTACACCGGGGAGCTGTTTTTT.

The chain employs TRBV6-5 and TRBJ2-1, with D perhaps matching TRBD2 (5 bases). V was trimmed by 0 bases and J by 4 bases, leaving 10 bases between them. The V gene's germline CDR1 is MNHEY and CDR2 SVGAGI. This CDR3 region has 15 residues. The CDR3 region is CASSYSRVEYNEQFF. Written as DNA, the CDR3 is TGTGCCAGCAGTTACTCGAGGGTGGAATACAATGAGCAGTTCTTC.

The V gene is TRBV4-1, the J gene TRBJ1-4; no reliable D call. This CDR3 is built from 15 residues. Per the germline V gene, CDR1 is MGHRA and CDR2 is YSYEKL. With 5 bases removed from V and 0 bases from J, the gap between germline ends came to 10 bases. DNA of the CDR3: TGCGCCAGCAGCATAATGATTGCAACTAATGAAAAACTGTTTTTT. This sequence encodes CASSIMIATNEKLFF.

The chain uses TRBV28 and TRBJ2-3, with 9 nucleotides matching TRBD2. V dropped 4 bases and J dropped 0; count of bases not matched to a gene: 5. The CDR3 length is 16 residues. Germline V gene lookup returns CDR1 MDHEN and CDR2 SYDVKM. The CDR3, as DNA: TGTGCCAGCAGTTCCAGACTAGCGGCTAGCACAGATACGCAGTATTTT. Protein product: CASSSRLAASTDTQYF.

This chain links TRBV28 with TRBJ1-1; D is uncertain. The germline CDR1 and CDR2 sequences are MDHEN and SYDVKM. This CDR3 spans 21 amino acids. With 5 bases removed from V and 0 bases from J, the gap between germline ends came to 31 bases. CDR3 amino acids: CASSTDLLSSISPTLNTEAFF. The CDR3 coding sequence is TGTGCCAGCAGTACCGACCTATTATCCTCTATCTCCCCCACCTTGAACACTGAAGCTTTCTTT.

This chain connects TRBV5-1 to TRBJ2-1, with 10 bases matching TRBD2. Germline CDR1 SGHRS, CDR2 YFSETQ. The V segment lost 0 bases and the J segment 0 bases; nucleotides outside the gene matches: 3. CDR3 length: 17 residues. The CDR3 sequence is CASSLAPSGSSYNEQFF. The CDR3 DNA follows: TGCGCCAGCAGCTTGGCCCCTAGCGGGAGCTCCTACAATGAGCAGTTCTTC.

A note on this clone: The same CDR3 also results from other DNA sequences found in this sample. The gene calls are TRBV27 and TRBJ2-6; D gene uncertain. V was cut by 11 bases and J by 4 bases, with 6 bases left in between. The CDR3 spans 11 residues. CDR1 MNHEY and CDR2 SMNVEV come from the germline V gene (reference sequence). CDR3 region: CASSGANVLTF. The DNA of the CDR3 is TGTGCCTCATCGGGGGCCAACGTCCTGACTTTC. The full variable domain, rest sourced from reference TRBV27 and TRBJ2-6, is EAQVTQNPRYLITVTGKKLTVTCSQNMNHEYMSWYRQDPGLGLRQIYYSMNVEVTDKGDVPEGYKVSRKEKRNFPLILESPSPNQTSLYFCASSGANVLTFGAGSRLTVL.

This chain uses TRBV28 with TRBJ2-7; 11 bases map to TRBD1. The V gene's germline CDR1 is MDHEN and CDR2 SYDVKM. CDR3 length: 15 amino acids. V shed 5 bases and J 4 bases; nucleotides not matched to a gene: 7. For the CDR3, the DNA is TGTGCCAGCAGTGCCGGGACAGGGGGGTGGTACGAGCAGTACTTC. Its protein product is CASSAGTGGWYEQYF.